The 2 T cell receptor beta chains listed next were all sequenced from one sample in a study of T cells in localized non-small cell lung cancer. Measured with immunoSEQ multiplex PCR; TCRdb has only the in-frame clones, and not every one. The top ten hold over 15% of the sample, which has around 50,000 clones, roughly 90% seen once. This specimen was peripheral blood, taken before any cancer treatment. Every receptor here comes from a male donor at least 60 years old with stage III squamous cell lung carcinoma.

In its sample, this clone was seen once. The chain has TRBV19 and TRBJ2-7; 7 nucleotides line up with TRBD2. The junction had 3 bases not matched to a gene; V was cut back by 4 bases and J by 0 bases. CDR1 is LNHDA and CDR2 is SQIVND in the germline V gene (reference sequence). CDR3 length: 14 residues. Here the CDR3 DNA reads TGTGCCAGTAGTACCTGGACTAGCTCCTACGAGCAGTACTTC. It yields the protein CASSTWTSSYEQYF. The whole variable domain, filled in from reference TRBV19 and TRBJ2-7, reads DGGITQSPKYLFRKEGQNVTLSCEQNLNHDAMYWYRQDPGQGLRLIYYSQIVNDFQKGDIAEGYSVSREKKESFPLTVTSAQKNPTAFYLCASSTWTSSYEQYFGPGTRLTVT.

As DNA, the CDR3 is TGTGCCAGCAGCGTAGCTAGCGGGAGATCCGAGCAGTACTTC. It encodes CASSVASGRSEQYF. The chain links TRBV9 to TRBJ2-7, with 10 positions matching TRBD2. With V trimmed by 0 bases and J by 6 bases, 3 bases remained unmatched. This CDR3 has 14 residues. The germline V gene encodes CDR1 SGDLS and CDR2 YYNGEE.